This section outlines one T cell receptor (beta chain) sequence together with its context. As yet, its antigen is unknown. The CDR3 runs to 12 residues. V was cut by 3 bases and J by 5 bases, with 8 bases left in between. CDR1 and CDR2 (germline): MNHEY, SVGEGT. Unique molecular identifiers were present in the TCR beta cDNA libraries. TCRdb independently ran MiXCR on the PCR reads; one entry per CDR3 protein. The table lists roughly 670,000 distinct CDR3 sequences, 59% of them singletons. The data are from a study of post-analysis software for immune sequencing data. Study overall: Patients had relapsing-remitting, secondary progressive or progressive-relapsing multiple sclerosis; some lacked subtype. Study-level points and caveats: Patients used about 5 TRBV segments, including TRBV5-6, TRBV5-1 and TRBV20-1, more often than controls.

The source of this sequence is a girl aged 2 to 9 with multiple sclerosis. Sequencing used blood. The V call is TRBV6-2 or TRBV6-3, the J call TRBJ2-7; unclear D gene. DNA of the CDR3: TGTGCCAGCAGTTATCGTAGGGACGAGCAGTACTTC. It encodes CASSYRRDEQYF.